This T cell receptor beta chain comes out of a study of blood T cell repertoires in COVID-19. Study-level background: From the United States, Italy and Spain came samples of acute and convalescent COVID-19. PBMCs, B-cell-depleted T cells, or T cells were the source of the cDNA or gDNA that made up the material.

The germline V gene encodes CDR1 SGHRS and CDR2 YFSETQ. V shed 0 bases, J shed 0 bases, and the junction held 7 bases outside the gene matches. The CDR3 covers 19 residues. In the original processing: Cell counts per sample came from amplifying reference gene primers. Assay used: immunoSEQ multiplex PCR; TCRdb lists only in-frame clones, some missing. That table furnishes V, J and clone size, whereas the DNA furnished D and trimming. The table records about 170,000 clones, around 82% of them present only once. This rearrangement joins TRBV5-1 to TRBJ1-4; 11 nucleotides agree with TRBD1. This receptor was obtained from an elderly woman with acute or convalescent COVID-19. Sequenced input: peripheral blood. The CDR3 nucleotides read TGCGCCAGCAGCTTGGCGATACCGGGACAGGGGGCAACTAATGAAAAACTGTTTTTT. Its translation is CASSLAIPGQGATNEKLFF.